This entry lists 21 T cell receptor beta chains sequenced from one sample in a study of blood T cell repertoires in COVID-19. Sequencing was performed with immunoSEQ multiplex PCR; in TCRdb, only in-frame clones are kept and a portion is missing. The table records approximately 65,000 clones, roughly 80% of them present only once. The sequenced sample was PBMCs or T cells enriched from blood (not recorded which). Source of these receptors: a woman aged 40-49 years with acute COVID-19.

The CDR3 DNA follows: TGTGCCAGCAGTCCCCGGACAGGGGCTTATCCCCAGCATTTT. This translates into CASSPRTGAYPQHF. J is TRBJ1-5 and V is TRBV27, with 9 bases matching TRBD1. Germline trimming cut 5 bases from V and 10 bases from J; bases unmatched to any gene: 9. Per germline, CDR1 MNHEY and CDR2 SMNVEV (reference sequence). The CDR3 spans 14 residues.

The chain recombines TRBV9 with TRBJ1-1, with a weak D call TRBD1 (6 bases). The CDR3 consists of 13 residues. The germline V and J ends were trimmed by 3 bases and 1 base, with 7 bases remaining between them. In germline, CDR1 is SGDLS, CDR2 YYNGEE. In nucleotides, the CDR3 is TGTGCCAGCAGCGCCAGGGGGAACACTGAAGCTTTCTTT. Its protein is CASSARGNTEAFF.

V and J are TRBV28 and TRBJ1-2; 9 bases match TRBD1. The length of the CDR3 is 16 residues. Germline V gene lookup returns CDR1 MDHEN and CDR2 SYDVKM. V was pared by 2 bases and J by 4 bases, with 8 bases of the junction left unmatched. The CDR3 protein is CASSLPLGTGRYGYTF. As DNA, the CDR3 is TGTGCCAGCAGTTTACCCTTAGGGACAGGGCGCTATGGCTACACCTTC.

The chain has TRBV5-6 and TRBJ1-2, with D hard to call. CDR1 is SGHDT, CDR2 YYEEEE, per germline. V lost 1 base and J lost 4, with 11 bases in between. The CDR3 has 14 residues. This CDR3 is CASSLRLGSYGYTF. The DNA for the CDR3 is TGTGCCAGCAGCTTGAGGCTGGGGAGCTATGGCTACACCTTC.

The chain employs TRBV7-3 and TRBJ2-3; D might be TRBD2 (5 bases). Germline CDR1 reads SGHTA; CDR2 reads FQGTGA. The V and J ends lost 3 bases and 3 bases respectively, with 7 bases between them. This CDR3 has 13 amino acids. CDR3 region: CASSFTGTDTQYF. As DNA, the CDR3 is TGTGCCAGCAGCTTTACGGGGACAGATACGCAGTATTTT. The entire variable domain, with the rest obtained from reference TRBV7-3 and TRBJ2-3, is as follows: GAGVSQTPSNKVTEKGKYVELRCDPISGHTALYWYRQSLGQGPEFLIYFQGTGAADDSGLPNDRFFAVRPEGSVSTLKIQRTERGDSAVYLCASSFTGTDTQYFGPGTRLTVL.

This clone was seen a handful of times. The genes are TRBV5-4 and TRBJ2-5; 8 positions agree with TRBD1. The CDR3 consists of 14 residues. Germline V CDR1 and CDR2: SGHNT, YYREEE (reference sequence). The ends lost 3 bases at V and 5 bases at J; junction bases unmatched: 6. CDR3 nucleotide sequence: TGTGCCAGCAGCTCGACAGGGGAATGGGAGACCCAGTACTTC. Its translation: CASSSTGEWETQYF.

The V call is TRBV5-1, the J call TRBJ1-2; D is ambiguous. With 0 bases removed from V and 1 base from J, the gap between germline ends came to 7 bases. CDR1 SGHRS and CDR2 YFSETQ come from the germline V gene. CDR3 length equals 14 residues. CDR3 amino acids: CASSLDSFNYGYTF. CDR3 coding DNA: TGCGCCAGCAGCTTGGACAGCTTTAACTATGGCTACACCTTC.

The gene calls are TRBV5-1 and TRBJ2-3; D is possibly TRBD2 (6 bases). The CDR3 totals 14 residues. The germline V gene encodes CDR1 SGHRS and CDR2 YFSETQ. Trimming pared 1 base from V and 6 bases from J, leaving 12 bases between. The DNA for the CDR3 is TGCGCCAGCAGCTTGCAGGGAGGAGCCGATACGCAGTATTTT. Translation: CASSLQGGADTQYF.

V and J are TRBV29-1 and TRBJ1-2, with TRBD1 as a possible D gene (5 bases). CDR3 size: 12 residues. With 6 bases removed from V and 4 bases from J, the gap between germline ends came to 12 bases. CDR1 and CDR2 (germline): SQVTM, ANQGSEA. CDR3 sequence: CSVGQGLYGYTF. In DNA form, the CDR3 reads TGCAGCGTCGGGCAGGGCCTCTATGGCTACACCTTC.

The sample holds a few counts of this clone. The rearrangement joins TRBV3-1 (or the pseudogene TRBV3-2) to TRBJ1-2; unclear D gene. The CDR3 loop spans 14 amino acids. Germline-derived CDR1 and CDR2 are LGHDT and YNNKEL (reference sequence). Trimming took off 1 base at V and 0 bases at J, with 6 bases between the two ends. The CDR3 spells CASSQVSTNYGYTF. The CDR3 nucleotides are TGTGCCAGCAGCCAAGTGTCCACTAACTATGGCTACACCTTC.

The chain carries TRBV4-1 and TRBJ2-3; tentatively, D is TRBD1 (5 bases). The CDR3 sequence is 12 residues long. Trimming took 1 base from V and 7 from J, leaving 6 bases between them. Germline-derived CDR1 and CDR2 are MGHRA and YSYEKL. In nucleotides, the CDR3 is TGCGCCAGCAGCCAAGTGGACAATACGCAGTATTTT. Protein sequence: CASSQVDNTQYF.

The chain uses TRBV9 and TRBJ1-5; D uncertain. Germline V gives CDR1 SGDLS, CDR2 YYNGEE. The CDR3 is 14 amino acids. Trimming took 0 bases from V and 3 from J, leaving 7 bases between them. CDR3 region: CASSVGGSNQPQHF. CDR3 bases: TGTGCCAGCAGCGTAGGAGGGTCCAATCAGCCCCAGCATTTT.

V gene TRBV3-1 (or the pseudogene TRBV3-2) combines with J gene TRBJ1-6; tentatively, D is TRBD1 (6 bases). The germline CDR1 and CDR2 sequences are LGHDT and YNNKEL (reference sequence). The CDR3 is 16 amino acids. V lost 4 bases to trimming and J lost 3 bases, with 13 bases between them. The CDR3 region is CASSRYRASYNSPLHF. The CDR3 bases are TGTGCCAGCAGCCGGTACAGGGCGAGCTATAATTCACCCCTCCACTTT.

The rearrangement joins TRBV5-4 to TRBJ1-1, with 8 bases fitting TRBD1. The trim removed 5 bases at V and 3 bases at J, leaving 3 bases unmatched. Germline CDR1 reads SGHNT; CDR2 reads YYREEE (reference sequence). The CDR3 is 13 residues long. This CDR3 is CASRTGEDTEAFF. In DNA form, the CDR3 reads TGTGCCAGCAGGACAGGGGAGGACACTGAAGCTTTCTTT.

CDR3 amino acids: CASSRSSGGIYNEQFF. The DNA of the CDR3 is TGTGCCAGTAGTAGATCTAGCGGGGGGATCTACAATGAGCAGTTCTTC. The chain is built from TRBV19 and TRBJ2-1, with TRBD2 identical over 11 bases. Germline V gene data show CDR1 as LNHDA and CDR2 as SQIVND (reference sequence). The trim removed 4 bases at V and 3 bases at J, leaving 5 bases unmatched. This CDR3 is built from 16 residues.

V gene TRBV25-1 combines with J gene TRBJ2-2; a weak D match, TRBD1 (6 bases). Trimming shortened V by 7 bases and J by 3 bases, and 12 bases separated the two germline ends. Germline CDR1 reads MGHDK; CDR2 reads SYGVNS. This CDR3 is built from 14 residues. CDR3 sequence reads: CASKGNRDTGELFF. CDR3 in DNA: TGTGCCAGCAAAGGGAACAGGGACACCGGGGAGCTGTTTTTT. Supplemented by reference TRBV25-1 and TRBJ2-2, the full variable domain reads EADIYQTPRYLVIGTGKKITLECSQTMGHDKMYWYQQDPGMELHLIHYSYGVNSTEKGDLSSESTVSRIRTEHFPLTLESARPSHTSQYLCASKGNRDTGELFFGEGSRLTVL.

This clone is labeled as medium-sized (0.01 to 0.1%). This chain uses TRBV2 with TRBJ2-2, with 10 nucleotides matching TRBD2. The V gene's germline CDR1 is SNHLY and CDR2 FYNNEI. The CDR3 totals 19 residues. The ends lost 6 bases at V and 3 bases at J; junction bases unmatched: 16. Here the CDR3 reads CASREFGLAVDEDTGELFF. CDR3 coding DNA: TGTGCCAGCAGAGAATTCGGACTAGCGGTAGATGAGGACACCGGGGAGCTGTTTTTT.

The V gene is TRBV5-1, the J gene TRBJ1-4; D possibly corresponds to TRBD1 (5 bases). V gave up 2 bases and J gave up 8 bases, with 13 bases separating them. The germline CDR1 and CDR2 sequences are SGHRS and YFSETQ. The CDR3 sequence is 14 residues long. CDR3 sequence reads: CASSFGQGREKLFF. CDR3 DNA sequence: TGCGCCAGCAGCTTTGGGCAGGGTAGGGAAAAACTGTTTTTT.

In its sample, this clone was seen once. The rearrangement uses TRBV7-9 and TRBJ2-7; 10 bases are a match to TRBD1. There are 15 residues in the CDR3. The germline gives CDR1 SEHNR, CDR2 FQNEAQ (reference sequence). The ends lost 1 base at V and 7 bases at J; junction bases unmatched: 7. CDR3 amino acids: CASSLVGDRGGEQYF. CDR3 sequence (DNA): TGTGCCAGCAGCTTAGTCGGGGACAGGGGAGGGGAGCAGTACTTC. The full variable domain, with the rest looked up from reference TRBV7-9 and TRBJ2-7, is DTGVSQNPRHKITKRGQNVTFRCDPISEHNRLYWYRQTLGQGPEFLTYFQNEAQLEKSRLLSDRFSAERPKGSFSTLEIQRTEQGDSAMYLCASSLVGDRGGEQYFGPGTRLTVT.

The rearrangement links TRBV7-9 to TRBJ2-7; the D is unclear. Trimming cost V 1 base and J 5 bases, with 6 bases left between them. Germline values: CDR1 SEHNR, CDR2 FQNEAQ (reference sequence). This CDR3 contains 12 residues. The CDR3 DNA follows: TGTGCCAGCAGCTTAGTGGGCCACGAGCAGTACGTC. It specifies CASSLVGHEQYV.

The chain recombines TRBV7-2 with TRBJ1-1; D is possibly TRBD1 (6 bases). Germline V gene lookup returns CDR1 SGHTA and CDR2 FQGNSA. The V gene lost 5 bases and the J gene lost 4 bases, with 14 bases spanning the gap. The CDR3 totals 14 residues. CDR3 loop: CASSMRTVGTEAFF. The CDR3 bases are TGTGCCAGCAGCATGCGGACAGTGGGCACTGAAGCTTTCTTT. The complete variable domain, with remaining parts taken from reference TRBV7-2 and TRBJ1-1, reads GAGVSQSPSNKVTEKGKDVELRCDPISGHTALYWYRQSLGQGLEFLIYFQGNSAPDKSGLPSDRFSAERTGGSVSTLTIQRTQQEDSAVYLCASSMRTVGTEAFFGQGTRLTVV.